Listed here are 5 T cell receptor beta chains from one sample, sequenced in a study of cytomegalovirus exposure and HLA in healthy donors. PCR primers comprised 60 Vbeta and 13 Jbeta primers. The data were produced by immunoSEQ multiplex PCR, yet TCRdb's version contains in-frame clones alone and is incomplete. The sample lists some 190,000 clones, about four fifths occurring once. The specimen sequenced was PBMCs. These TCRs come from a man in his forties in good health and CMV-seropositive.

This clone has just a few counts. The chain couples TRBV11-3 to TRBJ2-1; 8 bases line up with TRBD1. This CDR3 contains 15 residues. Germline lookup yields CDR1 SGHNT and CDR2 YENEEA. The J segment lost 9 bases and the V segment lost 0 bases, leaving 7 bases of the junction unmatched. CDR3 loop: CASSLDLTGDGEQFF. The CDR3, as DNA: TGTGCCAGCAGCTTAGATCTGACAGGGGATGGTGAGCAGTTCTTC.

The chain is built from TRBV7-2 and TRBJ2-1; 15 bases line up with TRBD2. The CDR3 has 18 amino acids. The V gene end was trimmed by 5 bases and the J gene end by 0 bases; junction bases not matched to a gene: 5. Per the germline V gene, CDR1 is SGHTA and CDR2 is FQGNSA. For the CDR3, the DNA is TGTGCCAGCAGCCCGGGACTAGCGGGAGGCAACTCCTACAATGAGCAGTTCTTC. This gives the protein CASSPGLAGGNSYNEQFF.

On this clone: The junction and the germline gene differ at one end; a read error may be behind it. This rearrangement joins TRBV6-6 to TRBJ1-2, with D possibly being TRBD1 (5 bases). The germline CDR1 and CDR2 sequences are MNHNY and SVGAGI (reference sequence). The CDR3 runs 12 residues. CDR3: CASSYAGRPSLF. DNA of the CDR3: TGTGCCAGCAGTTACGCGGGACGGCCGAGCCTCTTC.

The rearrangement joins TRBV9 to TRBJ2-1; 9 positions agree with TRBD2. The CDR3 is 15 residues long. The trim removed 4 bases at V and 2 bases at J, leaving 4 bases unmatched. The germline V gene encodes CDR1 SGDLS and CDR2 YYNGEE. CDR3 DNA: TGTGCCAGCAGCATCAGCGGGGGGCCCTACAATGAGCAGTTCTTC. Translating it yields CASSISGGPYNEQFF.

In this sample, this clone turned up once. The gene calls are TRBV13 and TRBJ1-6, with TRBD1 matching over 7 bases. Germline V lookup: CDR1 PRHDT, CDR2 FYEKMQ (reference sequence). CDR3 length equals 16 residues. Trimming removed 4 bases from V and 6 bases from J; junction bases left unmatched: 9. The CDR3 DNA follows: TGTGCCAGCAGCTCTAGACAGGGTGGGGGTAATTCACCCCTCCACTTT. Amino acid sequence: CASSSRQGGGNSPLHF.